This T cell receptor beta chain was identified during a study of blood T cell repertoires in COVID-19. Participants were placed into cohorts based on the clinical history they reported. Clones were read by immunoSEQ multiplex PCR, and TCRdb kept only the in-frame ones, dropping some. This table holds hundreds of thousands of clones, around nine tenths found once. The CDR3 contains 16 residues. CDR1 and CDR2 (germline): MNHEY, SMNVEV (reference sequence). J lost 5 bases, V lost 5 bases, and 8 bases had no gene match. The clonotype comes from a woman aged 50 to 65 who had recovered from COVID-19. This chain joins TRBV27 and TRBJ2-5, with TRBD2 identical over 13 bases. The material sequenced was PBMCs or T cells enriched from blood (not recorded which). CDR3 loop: CASSELGTSGAETQYF. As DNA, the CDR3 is TGTGCCAGCAGTGAACTTGGGACTAGCGGGGCGGAGACCCAGTACTTC.